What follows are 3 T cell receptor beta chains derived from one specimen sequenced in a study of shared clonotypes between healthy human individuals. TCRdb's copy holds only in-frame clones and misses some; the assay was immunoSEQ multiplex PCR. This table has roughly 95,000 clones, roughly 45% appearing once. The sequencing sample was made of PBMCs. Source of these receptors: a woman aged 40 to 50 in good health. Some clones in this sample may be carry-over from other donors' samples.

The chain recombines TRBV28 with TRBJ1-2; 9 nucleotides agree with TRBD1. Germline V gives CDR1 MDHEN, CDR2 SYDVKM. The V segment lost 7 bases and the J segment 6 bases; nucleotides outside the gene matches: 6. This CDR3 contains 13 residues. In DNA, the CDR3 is TGTGCCAGCAAAAAGGGGGACAGGGATGGCTACACCTTC. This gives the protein CASKKGDRDGYTF.

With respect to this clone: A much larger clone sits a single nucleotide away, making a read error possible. CDR3 DNA sequence: TGTGCCAGCAGCTCCCTCGGGGGCGATGAAGCTTTCTTT. Protein sequence: CASSSLGGDEAFF. V usage is TRBV7-2 and J usage is TRBJ1-1, with D maybe TRBD1 (6 bases). The V gene lost 4 bases and the J gene lost 7 bases, with 13 bases spanning the gap. Germline values: CDR1 SGHTA, CDR2 FQGNSA. This CDR3 has 13 residues. The complete variable domain, with remaining parts taken from reference TRBV7-2 and TRBJ1-1, reads GAGVSQSPSNKVTEKGKDVELRCDPISGHTALYWYRQSLGQGLEFLIYFQGNSAPDKSGLPSDRFSAERTGGSVSTLTIQRTQQEDSAVYLCASSSLGGDEAFFGQGTRLTVV.

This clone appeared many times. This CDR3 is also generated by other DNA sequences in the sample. The CDR3 DNA is TGTGCCTGGGAAGGCGGGCATGGGCAGCCCCAGCATTTT. Translation gives CAWEGGHGQPQHF. The rearrangement uses TRBV30 and TRBJ1-5; D uncertain. Trimming cost V 5 bases and J 7 bases, with 15 bases left between them. This CDR3 region has 13 residues. Germline values: CDR1 GTSNPN, CDR2 SVGIG (reference sequence).